This T cell receptor beta chain is drawn from a study of siplizumab effects on memory and regulatory T cells. Regarding the study as a whole: Alloreactive sequences that could be traced to unstimulated CD4+ memory cells showed a significant reduction under siplizumab. Unstimulated subset assignment was obtained for only a minor fraction of alloreactive clones. Naive T cells appeared more varied than memory cells and looked like key alloresponse contributors.

The CDR3 has 15 amino acids. Losses at the gene ends were 5 bases for V and 6 bases for J; bases not matched to a gene: 5. Germline assignment: CDR1 SGHNT and CDR2 YENEEA. This clone has a single count. The antigen is unknown. TCR templates numbering approximately 9.3 x 10^4 were assayed per sample. Assay used: immunoSEQ multiplex PCR; TCRdb lists only in-frame clones, some missing. This table has roughly 50,000 clones, 95% to 97% appearing once. V gene TRBV11-3 combines with J gene TRBJ2-2; 11 bases are a match to TRBD1. The specimen sequenced was naive CD4+ T cells sorted from blood. The TCR comes from a human donor in good health. The CDR3 sequence is CASSVRTGGSGELFF. The CDR3 coding sequence is TGTGCCAGCAGCGTAAGGACAGGGGGCTCCGGGGAGCTGTTTTTT.